What follows are 17 T cell receptor beta chains derived from one specimen sequenced in a study of spatial heterogeneity in lung cancer. As for time point: blood at routine non-recurrence follow-up after resection. Using its own MiXCR run on the 5' RACE reads, TCRdb lists one record per CDR3 protein. This table has fewer than 30,000 distinct CDR3 sequences, almost 10% appearing once. The source material was PBMCs, sampled at follow-up. The source is a male donor with early-stage non-small cell lung cancer.

This clonotype was detected a few times. The V call is TRBV6-5, the J call TRBJ2-7; TRBD1 agrees at 8 bases. The V segment lost 2 bases and the J segment 7 bases; nucleotides outside the gene matches: 16. CDR1 MNHEY and CDR2 SVGAGI come from the germline V gene. The CDR3 is 17 residues long. The CDR3 nucleotides are TGTGCCAGCAGTTACAGGGTCACGGGGCAGGGGGCGAATGAGCAGTACTTC. Encoded protein: CASSYRVTGQGANEQYF.

In its sample, this clonotype was seen a few times. The chain joins TRBV27 to TRBJ2-7, with a tentative D call TRBD1 (6 bases). V was trimmed by 5 bases and J by 3 bases, leaving 11 bases between them. The CDR3 has 13 amino acids. CDR1 MNHEY and CDR2 SMNVEV come from the germline V gene (reference sequence). CDR3 DNA sequence: TGTGCCAGCAGTACGGGGACAATCTACGAGCAGTACTTC. This codes for CASSTGTIYEQYF.

This clonotype was seen a few times. The chain uses TRBV6-2 or TRBV6-3 and TRBJ1-5, with 8 nucleotides matching TRBD1. This CDR3 has 14 amino acids. Germline loops: CDR1 MNHEY, CDR2 SVGEGT. With 7 bases clipped from V and 7 bases from J, the junction kept 9 bases outside the gene matches. DNA for the CDR3: TGTGCCAGCACGGACAGGGTAGAAGAGCAGCCCCAGCATTTT. It encodes CASTDRVEEQPQHF.

In its sample, this clonotype was seen many times. The chain links TRBV6-6 to TRBJ2-7; D might be TRBD1 (6 bases). The V gene's germline CDR1 is MNHNY and CDR2 SVGAGI (reference sequence). V lost 2 bases and J 6 bases, leaving 20 bases between the germline ends. The CDR3 spans 16 residues. CDR3 sequence reads: CASSYPQGSIASEQYF. The DNA of the CDR3 is TGTGCCAGCAGTTACCCACAGGGTTCTATCGCCTCCGAGCAGTACTTC.

The rearrangement uses TRBV7-2 and TRBJ2-3; 9 nucleotides align to TRBD2. The CDR3 has 16 residues. V was pared by 4 bases and J by 5 bases, with 10 bases of the junction left unmatched. Germline CDR1 SGHTA, CDR2 FQGNSA. CDR3 sequence: CASSSRKRGVKDTQYF. CDR3 sequence (DNA): TGTGCCAGCAGCTCAAGAAAGCGGGGGGTGAAAGATACGCAGTATTTT.

This clonotype came up a few times. The rearrangement joins TRBV6-1 to TRBJ2-3, with D possibly being TRBD1 (5 bases). This CDR3 comprises 13 residues. Germline assignment: CDR1 MNHNS and CDR2 SASEGT. With 9 bases removed from V and 4 bases from J, the gap between germline ends came to 14 bases. CDR3 in DNA: TGTGCCAGTGAGGTTCAGGGATCAGATACGCAGTATTTT. As protein: CASEVQGSDTQYF.

The chain combines TRBV12-3 or TRBV12-4 with TRBJ1-1, with 8 bases identical to TRBD1. CDR3 length: 14 residues. The junction had 8 bases not matched to a gene; V was cut back by 5 bases and J by 6 bases. DNA for the CDR3: TGTGCCAGCAGTCTCCAGGGGGCGAATGCTGAAGCTTTCTTT. Residues: CASSLQGANAEAFF.

This clonotype was seen ten or more times. The chain links TRBV28 to TRBJ2-2, with 8 nucleotides matching TRBD1. V lost 10 bases to trimming and J lost 4 bases; unmatched junction nucleotides: 8. CDR3 length equals 14 residues. Germline CDR1 MDHEN, CDR2 SYDVKM. The CDR3 coding sequence is TGTGCCACCACTCCGGGACAGGTCACCGGGGAGCTGTTTTTT. Translating it yields CATTPGQVTGELFF.

The chain uses TRBV2 and TRBJ2-2, with D possibly matching TRBD2 (5 bases). Trimming left V 6 bases short and J 5 bases short, with 10 bases between. The CDR3 loop spans 13 amino acids. Germline loops: CDR1 SNHLY, CDR2 FYNNEI. Written as DNA, the CDR3 is TGTGCCAGCAGACCAGCGGAGACCGGGGAGCTGTTTTTT. As protein: CASRPAETGELFF. Looking up the rest from reference TRBV2 and TRBJ2-2 gives the full variable domain: EPEVTQTPSHQVTQMGQEVILRCVPISNHLYFYWYRQILGQKVEFLVSFYNNEISEKSEIFDDQFSVERPDGSNFTLKIRSTKLEDSAMYFCASRPAETGELFFGEGSRLTVL.

Many counts were recorded for this clonotype. This sequence joins TRBV6-1 and TRBJ1-1; 7 bases fit TRBD1. The CDR3 totals 16 residues. The J segment lost 0 bases and the V segment lost 6 bases, leaving 10 bases of the junction unmatched. Germline loops: CDR1 MNHNS, CDR2 SASEGT. CDR3 coding DNA: TGTGCCAGCAGGGTCAGGGACAGAATCTTGAACACTGAAGCTTTCTTT. Translating it yields CASRVRDRILNTEAFF.

The rearrangement links TRBV4-3 to TRBJ2-1, with 8 bases identical to TRBD1. The CDR3 runs to 16 residues. CDR1 and CDR2 from the germline V gene are LGHNA and YSLEER. The V segment lost 5 bases and the J segment 4 bases; nucleotides outside the gene matches: 10. The CDR3 region is CASSSQPGQEYNEQFF. The CDR3 nucleotides read TGCGCCAGCAGCTCCCAGCCGGGACAGGAGTACAATGAGCAGTTCTTC.

The chain is built from TRBV24-1 and TRBJ2-1; 8 bases are a match to TRBD1. Germline CDR1 KGHDR, CDR2 SFDVKD. The CDR3 loop spans 16 amino acids. J lost 2 bases, V lost 4 bases, and 6 bases had no gene match. The CDR3 DNA reads as TGTGCCACCAGTGACCACAGGGGGAAAACCTACAATGAGCAGTTCTTC. It codes for CATSDHRGKTYNEQFF.

This chain uses TRBV2 with TRBJ2-1; no clear D. The CDR3 is made up of 13 amino acids. V was trimmed by 5 bases and J by 8 bases, leaving 13 bases between them. Germline values: CDR1 SNHLY, CDR2 FYNNEI. The CDR3 DNA is TGTGCCAGCAGTAAATGGCAAGGCCATGAGCAGTTCTTC. Translation: CASSKWQGHEQFF.

V usage is TRBV28 and J usage is TRBJ2-2, with 11 bases that match TRBD1. J gave up 4 bases and V 2 bases, and 6 bases lay outside the gene matches. Per germline, CDR1 MDHEN and CDR2 SYDVKM. This CDR3 spans 17 amino acids. The chain's CDR3 is CASSLDRTGGFTGELFF. CDR3 nucleotide sequence: TGTGCCAGCAGTTTAGATAGGACAGGGGGCTTCACCGGGGAGCTGTTTTTT.

This chain uses TRBV7-2 with TRBJ2-5; TRBD2 agrees at 12 bases. The CDR3 runs 15 residues. V lost 7 bases to trimming and J lost 5 bases; unmatched junction nucleotides: 8. Germline V gene lookup returns CDR1 SGHTA and CDR2 FQGNSA. The CDR3 nucleotides are TGTGCCAGCAAACTAGCGGGGGGCCCCCAGGAGACCCAGTACTTC. This gives the protein CASKLAGGPQETQYF. Complete variable domain (other parts from reference TRBV7-2 and TRBJ2-5): GAGVSQSPSNKVTEKGKDVELRCDPISGHTALYWYRQSLGQGLEFLIYFQGNSAPDKSGLPSDRFSAERTGGSVSTLTIQRTQQEDSAVYLCASKLAGGPQETQYFGPGTRLLVL.

This clonotype was seen a handful of times. The chain joins TRBV7-8 to TRBJ1-2; no firm D call. CDR3 size: 11 residues. Looked up from germline, CDR1 is SGHVS and CDR2 is FQNEAQ. V dropped 5 bases and J dropped 3 bases, with 4 bases sitting between them. CDR3 region: CASSLDYGYTF. CDR3 in DNA: TGTGCCAGCAGCCTGGACTATGGCTACACCTTC.

The chain combines TRBV5-1 with TRBJ1-2; no definite D call. Per the germline V gene, CDR1 is SGHRS and CDR2 is YFSETQ. V was shortened by 0 bases and J by 8 bases, with 17 bases between the two germline ends. This CDR3 region has 15 residues. CDR3 residues: CASSLGGPTEGGYTF. CDR3 in DNA: TGCGCCAGCAGCTTGGGAGGTCCGACGGAAGGAGGCTACACCTTC.